This is a list of T cell receptor beta chains from one sample in a study of blood T cell repertoires in COVID-19. Repertoires were generated with immunoSEQ multiplex PCR, while TCRdb's copy carries only in-frame clones and drops some. The data contain 120,000 to 150,000 clones, under 90% of them singletons. Source material: peripheral blood. The receptors were sampled from a human donor in a cohort sampled during active COVID-19. The CDR3 runs from the conserved cysteine through the conserved F or W. A D gene is named only where the DNA matches it firmly. Clone size is stated in some rows and not others, as once, few, many or a class when expanded.

j_call v_call cdr3_length clone_size d_call cdr3_nt cdr3_aa
TRBJ2-1 TRBV6-5 15 - TRBD1 TGTGCCAGCAGTTGGGGACAGGGATTCTACAATGAGCAGTTCTTC CASSWGQGFYNEQFF
TRBJ2-5 TRBV9 15 - TRBD2 TGTGCCAGCAGCGATCTTACGACTAGCGGGGGGACCCAGTACTTC CASSDLTTSGGTQYF
TRBJ2-1 TRBV18 14 once TRBD2 TGTGCCAGCTCTCTTTTAACTAGCGGGGGCGAGCAGTTCTTC CASSLLTSGGEQFF
TRBJ2-4 TRBV4-1 16 - - TGCGCCAGCAGCCAAGGCATACAACAGACCCAAAACATTCAGTACTTC CASSQGIQQTQNIQYF
TRBJ2-1 TRBV12-3/TRBV12-4 13 - - TGTGCCTGCCGGCGGGGGACAAGCAATGAGCAGTTCTTC CACRRGTSNEQFF
TRBJ2-5 TRBV19 16 - TRBD2 TGTGCCAGTAGTACCACTAGCGGGGGGGGCCCTGAGACCCAGTACTTC CASSTTSGGGPETQYF
TRBJ2-3 TRBV24-1 15 once TRBD2 TGTGCCACCAGCGCGGGGGGGAGTCCCGCAGATACGCAGTATTTT CATSAGGSPADTQYF
TRBJ2-1 TRBV29-1 14 once - TGCAGCGTTACGCTAAGCCCTCCCTACAATGAGCAGTTCTTC CSVTLSPPYNEQFF
TRBJ1-4 TRBV3-1/TRBV3-2 15 - - TGTGCCAGCAGCCCAACAGGGTTCCCTAATGAAAAACTGTTTTTT CASSPTGFPNEKLFF
TRBJ2-5 TRBV5-6 15 - TRBD2 TGTGCCAGCAGTATGCGGGGGGAAGGGCGAGAGACCCAGTACTTC CASSMRGEGRETQYF
TRBJ1-1 TRBV6-6 16 once TRBD1 TGTGCCAGCATCCAAAGACAGGGGGCCCAGAACACTGAAGCTTTCTTT CASIQRQGAQNTEAFF
TRBJ1-1 TRBV14 11 - - TGTGCCAGCGGAGGCACCCGAGTAGCTTTCTTT CASGGTRVAFF
TRBJ1-6 TRBV2 15 - TRBD1 TGTGCCAGCAAGGTTAGGGACAGTGCCCATTCACCCCTCCACTTT CASKVRDSAHSPLHF
TRBJ1-2 TRBV27 15 - TRBD1 TGTGCCAGCAGTTTGGGAACAGGGGGCATCTATGGCTACACCTTC CASSLGTGGIYGYTF
TRBJ2-5 TRBV29-1 13 - TRBD1 TGCAGCGGTAGACAGGGGGGAGCAGAGACCCAGTACTTC CSGRQGGAETQYF
TRBJ2-7 TRBV7-9 15 - - TGTGCCAGCAGCTTAGGGGATGGAGGGCTTCTGGAGCAGTACTTC CASSLGDGGLLEQYF
TRBJ1-6 TRBV28 16 - - TGTGCCAGCAGTTTTCGTGTAGGGCGGGGGAATTCACCCCTCCACTTT CASSFRVGRGNSPLHF
TRBJ2-7 TRBV11-3 14 - - TGTGCCAGCAGCTTGGGGGCGTCGAACGACGAGCAGTACTTC CASSLGASNDEQYF